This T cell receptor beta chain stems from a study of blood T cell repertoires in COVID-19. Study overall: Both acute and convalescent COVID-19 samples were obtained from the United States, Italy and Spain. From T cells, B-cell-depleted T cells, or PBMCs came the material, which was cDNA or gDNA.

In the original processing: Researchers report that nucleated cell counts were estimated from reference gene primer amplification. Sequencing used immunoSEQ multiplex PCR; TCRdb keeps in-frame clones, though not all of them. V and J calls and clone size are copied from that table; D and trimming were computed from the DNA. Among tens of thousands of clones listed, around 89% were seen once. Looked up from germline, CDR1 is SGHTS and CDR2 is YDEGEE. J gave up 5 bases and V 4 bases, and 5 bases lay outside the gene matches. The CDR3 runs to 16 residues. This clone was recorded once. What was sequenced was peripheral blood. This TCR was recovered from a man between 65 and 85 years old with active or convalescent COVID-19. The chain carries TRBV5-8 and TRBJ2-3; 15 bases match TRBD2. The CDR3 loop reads CASSKRTSGRGDTQYF. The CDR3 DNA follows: TGTGCCAGCAGCAAAAGGACTAGCGGGAGGGGAGATACGCAGTATTTT.